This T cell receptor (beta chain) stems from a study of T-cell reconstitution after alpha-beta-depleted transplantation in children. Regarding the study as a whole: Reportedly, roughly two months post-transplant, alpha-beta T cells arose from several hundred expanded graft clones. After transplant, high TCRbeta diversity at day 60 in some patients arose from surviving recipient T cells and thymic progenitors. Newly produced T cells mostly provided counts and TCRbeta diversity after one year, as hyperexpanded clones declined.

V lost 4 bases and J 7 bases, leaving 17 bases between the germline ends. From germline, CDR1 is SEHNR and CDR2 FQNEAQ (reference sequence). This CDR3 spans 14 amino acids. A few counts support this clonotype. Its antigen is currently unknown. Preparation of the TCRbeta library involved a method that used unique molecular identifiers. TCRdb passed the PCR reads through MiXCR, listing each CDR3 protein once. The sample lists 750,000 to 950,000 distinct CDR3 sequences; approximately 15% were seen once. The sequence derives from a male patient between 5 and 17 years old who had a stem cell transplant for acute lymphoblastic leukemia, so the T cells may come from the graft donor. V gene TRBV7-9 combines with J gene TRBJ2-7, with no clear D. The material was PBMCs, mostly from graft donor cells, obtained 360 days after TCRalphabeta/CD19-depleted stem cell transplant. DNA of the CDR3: TGTGCCAGCAGCTCCAAGGACCGAGGTAGAGAGCAGTACTTC. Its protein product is CASSSKDRGREQYF.